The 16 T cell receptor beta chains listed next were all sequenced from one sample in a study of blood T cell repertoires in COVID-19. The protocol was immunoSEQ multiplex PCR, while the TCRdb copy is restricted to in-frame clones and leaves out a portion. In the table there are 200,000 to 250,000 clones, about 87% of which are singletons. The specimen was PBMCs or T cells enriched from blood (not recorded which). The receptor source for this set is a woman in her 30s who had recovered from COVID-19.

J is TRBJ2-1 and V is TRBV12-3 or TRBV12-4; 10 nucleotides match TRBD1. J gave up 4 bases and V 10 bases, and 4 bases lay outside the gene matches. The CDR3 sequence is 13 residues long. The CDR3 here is CATGTGVYNEQFF. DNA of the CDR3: TGTGCCACCGGGACAGGGGTTTACAATGAGCAGTTCTTC.

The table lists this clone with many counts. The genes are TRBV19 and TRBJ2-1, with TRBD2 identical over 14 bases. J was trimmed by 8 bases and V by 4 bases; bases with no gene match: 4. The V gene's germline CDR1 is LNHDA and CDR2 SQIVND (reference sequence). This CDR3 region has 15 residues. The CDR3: CASSRTSGGFDEQFF. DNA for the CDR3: TGTGCCAGTAGTAGGACTAGCGGGGGGTTTGATGAGCAGTTCTTC.

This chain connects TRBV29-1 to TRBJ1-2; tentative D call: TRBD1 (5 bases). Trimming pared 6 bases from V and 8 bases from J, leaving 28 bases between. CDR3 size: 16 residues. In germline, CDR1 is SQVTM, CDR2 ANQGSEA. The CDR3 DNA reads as TGCAGCGTACCCAGCGTGGCTAGTAGGGGCCTAGGCGGCTACACCTTC. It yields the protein CSVPSVASRGLGGYTF.

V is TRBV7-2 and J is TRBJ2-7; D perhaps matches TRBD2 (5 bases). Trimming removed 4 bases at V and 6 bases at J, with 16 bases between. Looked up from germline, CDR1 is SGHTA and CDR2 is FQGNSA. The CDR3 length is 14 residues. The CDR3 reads CASSSATSSREQYF. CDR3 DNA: TGTGCCAGCAGCTCGGCTACTAGTTCTCGCGAGCAGTACTTC.

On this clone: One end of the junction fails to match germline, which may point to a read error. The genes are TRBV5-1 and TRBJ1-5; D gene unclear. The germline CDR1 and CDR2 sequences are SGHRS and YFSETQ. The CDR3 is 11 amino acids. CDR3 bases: TGCGTCAGCGTCGGGGTTCAGCCCCAGCATTTT. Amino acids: CVSVGVQPQHF.

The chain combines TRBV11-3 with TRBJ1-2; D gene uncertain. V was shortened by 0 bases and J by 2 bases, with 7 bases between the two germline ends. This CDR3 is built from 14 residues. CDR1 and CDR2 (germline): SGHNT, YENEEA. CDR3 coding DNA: TGTGCCAGCAGCTTAGAGGGCAGGAACTATGGCTACACCTTC. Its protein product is CASSLEGRNYGYTF. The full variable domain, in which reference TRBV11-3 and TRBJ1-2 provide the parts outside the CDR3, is EAGVVQSPRYKIIEKKQPVAFWCNPISGHNTLYWYLQNLGQGPELLIRYENEEAVDDSQLPKDRFSAERLKGVDSTLKIQPAELGDSAVYLCASSLEGRNYGYTFGSGTRLTVV.

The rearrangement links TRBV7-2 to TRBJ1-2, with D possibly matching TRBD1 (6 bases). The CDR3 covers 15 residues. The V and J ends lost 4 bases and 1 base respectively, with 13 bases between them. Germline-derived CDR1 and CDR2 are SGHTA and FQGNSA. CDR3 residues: CASSSDSNYNYGYTF. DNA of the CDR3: TGTGCCAGCAGCTCGGACAGCAATTATAACTATGGCTACACCTTC.

CDR3 amino acids: CASSSFQGVYGYTF. The CDR3 DNA sequence: TGTGCCAGCAGTTCGTTTCAGGGGGTCTATGGCTACACCTTC. V and J are TRBV6-5 and TRBJ1-2; 7 bases agree with TRBD1. CDR1 is MNHEY, CDR2 SVGAGI, per germline. V shed 4 bases and J 4 bases; nucleotides not matched to a gene: 6. The CDR3 runs 14 residues.

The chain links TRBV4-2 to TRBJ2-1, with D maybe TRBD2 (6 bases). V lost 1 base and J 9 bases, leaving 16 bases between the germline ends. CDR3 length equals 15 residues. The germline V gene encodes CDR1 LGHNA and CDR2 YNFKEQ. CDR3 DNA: TGTGCCAGCAGCCAAGTTATTACTAGCATCCCTGAGCAGTTCTTC. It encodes CASSQVITSIPEQFF.

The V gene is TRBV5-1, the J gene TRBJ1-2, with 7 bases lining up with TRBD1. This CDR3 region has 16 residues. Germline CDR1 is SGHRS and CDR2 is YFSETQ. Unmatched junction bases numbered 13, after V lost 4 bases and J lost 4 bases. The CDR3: CASSRYHRDRLYGYTF. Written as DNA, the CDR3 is TGCGCCAGCAGCCGCTACCACCGGGACAGACTCTATGGCTACACCTTC.

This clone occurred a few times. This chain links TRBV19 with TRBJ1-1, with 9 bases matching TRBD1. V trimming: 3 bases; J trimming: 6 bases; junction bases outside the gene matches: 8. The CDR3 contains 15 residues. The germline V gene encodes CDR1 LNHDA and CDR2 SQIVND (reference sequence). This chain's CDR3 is CASSIRQGGGAEAFF. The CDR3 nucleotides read TGTGCCAGTAGTATTCGACAGGGGGGAGGAGCTGAAGCTTTCTTT. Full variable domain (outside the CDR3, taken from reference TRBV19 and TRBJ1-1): DGGITQSPKYLFRKEGQNVTLSCEQNLNHDAMYWYRQDPGQGLRLIYYSQIVNDFQKGDIAEGYSVSREKKESFPLTVTSAQKNPTAFYLCASSIRQGGGAEAFFGQGTRLTVV.

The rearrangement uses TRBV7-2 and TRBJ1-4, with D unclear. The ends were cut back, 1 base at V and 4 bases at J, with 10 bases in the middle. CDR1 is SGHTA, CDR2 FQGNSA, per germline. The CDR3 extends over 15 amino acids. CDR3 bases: TGTGCCAGCAGCTTAGGGGCCCCGTATAATGAAAAACTGTTTTTT. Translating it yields CASSLGAPYNEKLFF.

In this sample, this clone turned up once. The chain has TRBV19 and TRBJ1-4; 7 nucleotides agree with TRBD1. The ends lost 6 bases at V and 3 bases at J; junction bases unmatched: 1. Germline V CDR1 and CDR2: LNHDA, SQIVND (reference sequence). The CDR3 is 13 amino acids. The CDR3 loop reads CASSDRANEKLFF. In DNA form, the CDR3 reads TGTGCCAGTAGCGACAGGGCTAATGAAAAACTGTTTTTT. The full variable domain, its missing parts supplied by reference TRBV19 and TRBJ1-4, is DGGITQSPKYLFRKEGQNVTLSCEQNLNHDAMYWYRQDPGQGLRLIYYSQIVNDFQKGDIAEGYSVSREKKESFPLTVTSAQKNPTAFYLCASSDRANEKLFFGSGTQLSVL.

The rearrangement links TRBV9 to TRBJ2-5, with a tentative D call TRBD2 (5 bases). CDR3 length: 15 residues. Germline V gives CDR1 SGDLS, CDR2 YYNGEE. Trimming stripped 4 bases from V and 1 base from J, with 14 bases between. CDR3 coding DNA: TGTGCCAGCAGCTCCCTTGAGGGTGCCCAAGAGACCCAGTACTTC. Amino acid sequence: CASSSLEGAQETQYF.

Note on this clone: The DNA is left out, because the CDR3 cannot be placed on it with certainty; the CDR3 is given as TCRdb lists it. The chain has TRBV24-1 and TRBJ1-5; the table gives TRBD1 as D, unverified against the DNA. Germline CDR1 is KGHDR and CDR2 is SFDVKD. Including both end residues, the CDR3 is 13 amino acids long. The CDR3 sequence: CATSVPGWQPQHF.

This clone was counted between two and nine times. CDR3 DNA: TGTGCCAGCAGCTTAGACGGTCAGGGGGTCTCAGATACGCAGTATTTT. Translating gives CASSLDGQGVSDTQYF. The V and J genes are TRBV7-2 and TRBJ2-3; 7 positions agree with TRBD1. Germline-derived CDR1 and CDR2 are SGHTA and FQGNSA. The CDR3 is 16 residues long. J was trimmed by 4 bases and V by 1 base; bases with no gene match: 8. Combining the CDR3 with reference TRBV7-2 and TRBJ2-3 gives the whole variable domain GAGVSQSPSNKVTEKGKDVELRCDPISGHTALYWYRQSLGQGLEFLIYFQGNSAPDKSGLPSDRFSAERTGGSVSTLTIQRTQQEDSAVYLCASSLDGQGVSDTQYFGPGTRLTVL.